The 9 T cell receptor beta chains in this list originate from one sample, sequenced in a study of T cells in Graves' hyperthyroidism and ophthalmopathy (dated by TCRdb to the late 2010s). Library preparation employed multiplex PCR. The listed sequencing device is Illumina HiSeq 2000. TCR beta CDR3 regions were amplified from RNA transcripts. The first round of RT-PCR for the TCR CDR3 was performed with the HTBI primer set and the Qiagen OneStep RT-PCR kit. Using fastp trimming at Q25 and MiXCR clonotype assembly, TCRdb reanalyzed the public sequencing data and kept in-frame beta chains. Every CDR3 protein is listed once, alongside the most common genes and DNA of its rows. Here the sample has approximately 530,000 distinct CDR3 sequences; about 20% occur a single time. 47% of the sample lies in the top ten. Sample: blood. These receptors all come from a man aged 40-49 years with Graves' ophthalmopathy.

V gene TRBV6-9 combines with J gene TRBJ2-7; 10 bases are a match to TRBD1. Per germline, CDR1 MNHGY and CDR2 SVAAGI. This CDR3 contains 15 residues. V gave up 6 bases and J gave up 3 bases; unmatched junction bases: 8. CDR3 amino acids: CASSTGTGVFYEQYF. CDR3 bases: TGTGCCAGCAGCACCGGGACAGGGGTGTTCTACGAGCAGTACTTC.

At least ten counts were recorded for this clonotype. The chain carries TRBV27 and TRBJ2-5; D gene ambiguous. Trimming took 5 bases from V and 7 from J, leaving 14 bases between them. This CDR3 is built from 13 residues. Germline V CDR1 and CDR2: MNHEY, SMNVEV (reference sequence). The CDR3 loop reads CASSPGPRWTQYF. CDR3 nucleotides: TGTGCCAGCAGTCCGGGCCCGAGGTGGACCCAGTACTTC.

This clonotype was counted only a few times. The genes are TRBV20-1 and TRBJ1-5; the D gene is possibly TRBD1 (5 bases). V was shortened by 3 bases and J by 11 bases, with 14 bases between the two germline ends. Germline values: CDR1 DFQATT, CDR2 SNEGSKA (reference sequence). The length of the CDR3 is 12 residues. The CDR3 reads CSARGGRGAQHF. CDR3 sequence (DNA): TGCAGTGCTAGGGGCGGCCGGGGGGCCCAGCATTTT.

This clonotype turned up a few times. V gene TRBV7-9 combines with J gene TRBJ1-2; tentatively, D is TRBD1 (5 bases). Germline V lookup: CDR1 SEHNR, CDR2 FQNEAQ (reference sequence). The V end lost 3 bases, the J end lost 1 base, and 9 bases lay between the germline ends. This CDR3 comprises 14 residues. DNA for the CDR3: TGTGCCAGCAGCTTGATGGGGGGTAACTATGGCTACACCTTC. It translates to CASSLMGGNYGYTF.

The chain joins TRBV20-1 to TRBJ2-1, with D perhaps being TRBD1 or TRBD2 (5 bases each). V lost 5 bases and J lost 5, with 13 bases in between. Germline V CDR1 and CDR2: DFQATT, SNEGSKA (reference sequence). The CDR3 length is 13 residues. Here the CDR3 DNA reads TGCAGTGCTCCCGCCTGGGGGAACAATGAGCAGTTCTTC. Residues: CSAPAWGNNEQFF.

This clonotype was found a few times. The chain links TRBV20-1 to TRBJ1-1, with D tentatively TRBD1 (6 bases). The CDR3 totals 13 residues. The germline gives CDR1 DFQATT, CDR2 SNEGSKA (reference sequence). V was pared by 0 bases and J by 5 bases, with 10 bases between. The CDR3 DNA reads TGCAGTGCTAGAGAGGGAGGGGGGACTGAAGCTTTCTTT. The encoded protein is CSAREGGGTEAFF.

This clonotype has only one observation. The V call is TRBV19, the J call TRBJ1-5; D is ambiguous. Germline CDR1 reads LNHDA; CDR2 reads SQIVND (reference sequence). V shed 3 bases and J shed 6 bases, with 12 bases lying between them. The CDR3 is made up of 14 amino acids. CDR3 amino acids: CASSIMGFGQPQHF. For the CDR3, the DNA is TGTGCCAGTAGTATTATGGGGTTTGGTCAGCCCCAGCATTTT.

This clonotype was detected a few times. This sequence joins TRBV12-3 or TRBV12-4 and TRBJ2-6, with 8 positions matching TRBD1. Trimming removed 3 bases from V and 0 bases from J; junction bases left unmatched: 1. The CDR3 runs to 16 residues. Here the CDR3 reads CASSFTGGSGANVLTF. The CDR3 DNA follows: TGTGCCAGCAGTTTCACAGGGGGCTCTGGGGCCAACGTCCTGACTTTC.

A single count supports this clonotype. Given a much more abundant clone one base away, this may be a read error. The chain's CDR3 is CAWSAIPAGYNEQFF. CDR3 coding DNA: TGTGCCTGGAGTGCGATACCAGCGGGCTACAATGAGCAGTTCTTC. The chain links TRBV30 to TRBJ2-1, with a tentative D call TRBD2 (6 bases). V was shortened by 1 base and J by 3 bases, with 13 bases between the two germline ends. The CDR3 spans 15 residues. CDR1 and CDR2 from the germline V gene are GTSNPN and SVGIG (reference sequence).